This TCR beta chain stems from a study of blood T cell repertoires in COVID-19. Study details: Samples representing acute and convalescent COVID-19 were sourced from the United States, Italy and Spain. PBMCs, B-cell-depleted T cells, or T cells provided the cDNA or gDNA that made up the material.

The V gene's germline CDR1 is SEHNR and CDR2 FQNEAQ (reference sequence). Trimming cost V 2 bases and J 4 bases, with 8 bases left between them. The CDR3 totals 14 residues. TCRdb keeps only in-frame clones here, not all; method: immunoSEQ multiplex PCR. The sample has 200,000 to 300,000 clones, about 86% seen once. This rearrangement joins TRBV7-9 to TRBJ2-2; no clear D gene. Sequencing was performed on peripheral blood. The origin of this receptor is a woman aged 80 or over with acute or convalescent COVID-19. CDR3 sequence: CASSLTKLTGELFF. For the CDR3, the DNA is TGTGCCAGCAGCTTAACCAAACTCACCGGGGAGCTGTTTTTT.